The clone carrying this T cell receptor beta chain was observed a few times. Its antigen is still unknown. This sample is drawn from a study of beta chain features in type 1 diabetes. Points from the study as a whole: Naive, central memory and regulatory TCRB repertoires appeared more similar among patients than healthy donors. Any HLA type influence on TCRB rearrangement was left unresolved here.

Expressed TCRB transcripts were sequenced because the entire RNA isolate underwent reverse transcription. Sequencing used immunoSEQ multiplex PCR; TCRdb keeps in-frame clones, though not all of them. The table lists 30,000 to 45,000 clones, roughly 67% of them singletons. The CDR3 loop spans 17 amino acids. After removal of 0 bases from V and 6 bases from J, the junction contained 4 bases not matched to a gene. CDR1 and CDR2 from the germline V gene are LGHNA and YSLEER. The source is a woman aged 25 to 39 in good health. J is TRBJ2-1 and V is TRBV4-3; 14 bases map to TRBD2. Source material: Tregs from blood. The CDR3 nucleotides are TGCGCCAGCAGCCAAGACGCCGGGACTAGCGGGAGCAATGAGCAGTTCTTC. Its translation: CASSQDAGTSGSNEQFF.